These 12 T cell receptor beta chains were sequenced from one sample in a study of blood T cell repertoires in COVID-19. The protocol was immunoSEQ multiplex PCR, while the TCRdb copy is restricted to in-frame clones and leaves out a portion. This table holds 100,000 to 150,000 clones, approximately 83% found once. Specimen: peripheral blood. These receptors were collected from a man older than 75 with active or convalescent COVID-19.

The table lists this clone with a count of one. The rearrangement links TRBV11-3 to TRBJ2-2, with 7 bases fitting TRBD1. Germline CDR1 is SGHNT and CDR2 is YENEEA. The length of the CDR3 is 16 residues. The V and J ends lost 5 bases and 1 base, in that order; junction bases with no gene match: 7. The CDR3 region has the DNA TGTGCCAGCAGCCCCCCCACAGGGGAGAACACCGGGGAGCTGTTTTTT. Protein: CASSPPTGENTGELFF.

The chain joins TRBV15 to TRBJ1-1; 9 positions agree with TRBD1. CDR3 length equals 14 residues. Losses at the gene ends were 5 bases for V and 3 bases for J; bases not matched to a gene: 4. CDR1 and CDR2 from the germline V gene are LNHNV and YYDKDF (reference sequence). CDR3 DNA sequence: TGTGCCACCAGCCTGACAGGGGGAGACACTGAAGCTTTCTTT. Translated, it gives CATSLTGGDTEAFF.

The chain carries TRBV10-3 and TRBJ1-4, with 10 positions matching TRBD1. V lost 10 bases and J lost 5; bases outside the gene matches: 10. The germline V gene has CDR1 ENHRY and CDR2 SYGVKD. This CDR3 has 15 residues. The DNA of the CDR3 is TGTGCCACCCAACCGGGACAGGGGCTAAATGAAAAACTGTTTTTT. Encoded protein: CATQPGQGLNEKLFF.

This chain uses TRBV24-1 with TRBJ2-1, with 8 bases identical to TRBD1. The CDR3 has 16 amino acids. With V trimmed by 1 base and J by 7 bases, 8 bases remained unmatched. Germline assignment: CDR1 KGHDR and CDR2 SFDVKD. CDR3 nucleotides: TGTGCCACCAGTGATTTTGGGCAGGGGGCTGGGAATGAGCAGTTCTTC. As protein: CATSDFGQGAGNEQFF.

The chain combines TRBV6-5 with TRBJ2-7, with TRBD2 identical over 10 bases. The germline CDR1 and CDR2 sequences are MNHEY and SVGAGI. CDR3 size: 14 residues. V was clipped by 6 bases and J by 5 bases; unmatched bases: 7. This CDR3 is CASRRAGGPNEQYF. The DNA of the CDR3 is TGTGCCAGCAGGAGAGCGGGAGGGCCTAACGAGCAGTACTTC.

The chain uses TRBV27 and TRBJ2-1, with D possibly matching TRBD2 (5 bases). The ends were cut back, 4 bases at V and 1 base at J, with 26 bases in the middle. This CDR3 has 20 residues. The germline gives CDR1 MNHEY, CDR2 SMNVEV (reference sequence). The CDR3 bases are TGTGCCAGCAGTTCCCGTTTACCCCAAAGGAGGAGAGGTTCCTACAATGAGCAGTTCTTC. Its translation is CASSSRLPQRRRGSYNEQFF.

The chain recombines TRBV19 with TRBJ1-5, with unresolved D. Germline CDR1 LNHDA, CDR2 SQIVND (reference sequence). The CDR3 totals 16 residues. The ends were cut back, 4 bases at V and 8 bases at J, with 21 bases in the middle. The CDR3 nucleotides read TGTGCCAGTAGTACCCTTGGGAGGGAGGTTGGGGAGCCCCAGCATTTT. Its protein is CASSTLGREVGEPQHF.

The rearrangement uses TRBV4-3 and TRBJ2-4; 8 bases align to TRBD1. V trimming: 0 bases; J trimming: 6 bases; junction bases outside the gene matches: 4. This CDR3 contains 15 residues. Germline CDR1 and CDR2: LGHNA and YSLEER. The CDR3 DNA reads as TGCGCCAGCAGCCAAGAGACAGGGGCTTTAAACATTCAGTACTTC. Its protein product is CASSQETGALNIQYF.

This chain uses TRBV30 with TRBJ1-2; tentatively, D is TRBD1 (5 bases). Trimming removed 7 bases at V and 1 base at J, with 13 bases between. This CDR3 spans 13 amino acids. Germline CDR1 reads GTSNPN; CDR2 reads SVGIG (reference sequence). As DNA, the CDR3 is TGTGCCTCCTTGGGGGGTGGTAACTATGGCTACACCTTC. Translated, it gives CASLGGGNYGYTF.

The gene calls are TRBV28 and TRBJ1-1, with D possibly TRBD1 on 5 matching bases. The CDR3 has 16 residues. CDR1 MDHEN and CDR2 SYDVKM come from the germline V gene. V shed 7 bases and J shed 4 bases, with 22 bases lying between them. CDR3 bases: TGTGCCAGCAACCTACCCTATAGAAGGGGAAGCACTGAAGCTTTCTTT. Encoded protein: CASNLPYRRGSTEAFF.

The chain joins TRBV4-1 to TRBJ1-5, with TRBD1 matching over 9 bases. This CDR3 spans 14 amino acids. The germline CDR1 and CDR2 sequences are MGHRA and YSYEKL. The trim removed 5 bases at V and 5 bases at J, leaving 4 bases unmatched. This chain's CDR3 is CASSWDRADQPQHF. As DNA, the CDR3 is TGCGCCAGCAGCTGGGACAGGGCCGATCAGCCCCAGCATTTT.

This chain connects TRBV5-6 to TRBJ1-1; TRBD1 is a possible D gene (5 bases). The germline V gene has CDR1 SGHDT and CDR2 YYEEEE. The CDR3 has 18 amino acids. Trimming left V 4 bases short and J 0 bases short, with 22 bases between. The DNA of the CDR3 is TGTGCCAGCAGCCTGATGGCTGGGCAGGGATTGGTGAACACTGAAGCTTTCTTT. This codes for CASSLMAGQGLVNTEAFF.